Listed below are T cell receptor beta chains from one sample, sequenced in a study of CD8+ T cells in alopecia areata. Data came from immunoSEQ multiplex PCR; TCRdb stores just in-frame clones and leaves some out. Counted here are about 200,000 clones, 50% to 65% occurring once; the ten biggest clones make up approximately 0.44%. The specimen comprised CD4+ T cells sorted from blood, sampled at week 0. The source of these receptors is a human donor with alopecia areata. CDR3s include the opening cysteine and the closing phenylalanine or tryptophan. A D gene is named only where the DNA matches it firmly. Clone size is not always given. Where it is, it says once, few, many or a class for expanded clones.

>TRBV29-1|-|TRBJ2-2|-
CSVVRGTMNTGELFF
TGCAGCGTTGTTCGCGGGACCATGAACACCGGGGAGCTGTTTTTT
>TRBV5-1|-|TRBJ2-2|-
CASSLGEYTGELFF
TGCGCCAGCAGCTTAGGCGAGTACACCGGGGAGCTGTTTTTT
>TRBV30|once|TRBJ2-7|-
CAWSRGAYEQYF
TGTGCCTGGAGTAGGGGAGCCTACGAGCAGTACTTC
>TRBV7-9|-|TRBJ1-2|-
CASSLGVPYGYTF
TGTGCCAGCAGCTTAGGGGTACCCTATGGCTACACCTTC
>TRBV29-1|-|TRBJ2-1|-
CSVAGLRLWGEQFF
TGCAGCGTTGCCGGGCTTCGGTTATGGGGGGAGCAGTTCTTC
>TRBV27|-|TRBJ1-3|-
CASSTGLSGNTIYF
TGTGCCAGCAGTACGGGGCTTTCTGGAAACACCATATATTTT
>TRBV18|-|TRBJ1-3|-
CASSPQTGPDGNTIYF
TGTGCCAGCTCACCCCAGACGGGCCCGGACGGAAACACCATATATTTT
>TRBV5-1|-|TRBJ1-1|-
CASSLSGPNTEAFF
TGCGCCAGCAGCTTGAGCGGACCGAACACTGAAGCTTTCTTT
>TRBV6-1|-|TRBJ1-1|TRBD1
CASLKQGFGTEAFF
TGTGCCAGCTTAAAACAGGGGTTTGGCACTGAAGCTTTCTTT
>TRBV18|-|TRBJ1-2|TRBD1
CASSPSGQGGYTF
TGTGCCAGCTCACCATCTGGACAGGGAGGCTACACCTTC
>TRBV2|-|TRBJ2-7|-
CASSEDSRVEQYF
TGTGCCAGCAGTGAGGATTCCAGGGTCGAGCAGTACTTC
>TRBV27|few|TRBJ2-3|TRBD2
CASRQLAGGKDTQYF
TGTGCCAGCAGACAATTGGCGGGGGGGAAGGATACGCAGTATTTT
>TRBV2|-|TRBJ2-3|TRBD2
CASRFSGGTDTQYF
TGTGCCAGCAGATTTAGCGGGGGCACAGATACGCAGTATTTT
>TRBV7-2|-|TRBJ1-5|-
CASSLVTGYSNQPQHF
TGTGCCAGCAGCTTAGTTACAGGCTATAGCAATCAGCCCCAGCATTTT
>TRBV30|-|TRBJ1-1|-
CAWSRRGPQPGNTEAFF
TGTGCCTGGAGTCGAAGGGGCCCTCAACCTGGGAACACTGAAGCTTTCTTT
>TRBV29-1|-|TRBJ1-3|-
CSVARDSGNTIYF
TGCAGCGTGGCCCGTGACTCTGGAAACACCATATATTTT
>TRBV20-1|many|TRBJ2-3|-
CSAQAPDTQYF
TGCAGTGCTCAAGCTCCGGATACGCAGTATTTT
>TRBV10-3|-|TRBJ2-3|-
CAISERHPTDTQYF
TGTGCCATCAGTGAGCGGCACCCCACAGATACGCAGTATTTT
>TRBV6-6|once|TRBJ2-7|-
CASSRSLYEQYF
TGTGCCAGCAGCCGTTCCTTATACGAGCAGTACTTC
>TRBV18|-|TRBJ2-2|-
CASSPLGQNTGELFF
TGTGCCAGCTCACCATTAGGGCAGAACACCGGGGAGCTGTTTTTT
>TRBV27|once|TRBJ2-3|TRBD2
CASSLKRGGDSDTQYF
TGTGCCAGCAGTTTAAAGCGGGGGGGAGACTCAGATACGCAGTATTTT
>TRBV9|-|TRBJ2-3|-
CASSPRGYTDTQYF
TGTGCCAGCAGCCCACGGGGGTACACAGATACGCAGTATTTT
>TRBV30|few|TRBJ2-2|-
CAWRLANTGELFF
TGTGCCTGGAGACTAGCGAACACCGGGGAGCTGTTTTTT
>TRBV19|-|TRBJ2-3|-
CASSPTGHTDTQYF
TGTGCCAGTAGTCCAACGGGACACACAGATACGCAGTATTTT
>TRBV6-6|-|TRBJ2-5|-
CASSYSGLYQETQYF
TGTGCCAGCAGTTACTCAGGCCTGTACCAAGAGACCCAGTACTTC
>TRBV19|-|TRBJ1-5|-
CASSMGQRENPQHF
TGTGCCAGTAGTATGGGGCAGCGGGAAAACCCCCAGCATTTT
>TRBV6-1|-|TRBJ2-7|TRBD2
CASSELSLAGGREQYF
TGTGCCAGCAGTGAACTCTCACTAGCGGGGGGACGGGAGCAGTACTTC
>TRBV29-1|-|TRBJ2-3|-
CSVGGRYTDTQYF
TGCAGCGTTGGGGGCAGGTACACAGATACGCAGTATTTT
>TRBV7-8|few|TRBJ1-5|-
CASSLDSSNQPQHF
TGTGCCAGCAGCTTGGACAGCTCCAATCAGCCCCAGCATTTT
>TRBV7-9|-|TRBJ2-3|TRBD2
CASSPRLAGGPDTQYF
TGTGCCAGCAGCCCGCGACTAGCGGGAGGTCCAGATACGCAGTATTTT
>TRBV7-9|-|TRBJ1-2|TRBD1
CASSLTTTGTFGYTF
TGTGCCAGCAGCTTAACGACGACAGGGACATTCGGCTACACCTTC
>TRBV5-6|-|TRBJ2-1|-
CASSLTSRSLFF
TGTGCCAGCAGCTTGACTAGCCGGAGCTTGTTCTTC
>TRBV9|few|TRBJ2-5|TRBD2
CASSAGLFIEETQYF
TGTGCCAGCAGCGCGGGACTATTCATCGAAGAGACCCAGTACTTC
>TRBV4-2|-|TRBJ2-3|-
CASSQKDRTVHHF
TGTGCCAGCAGCCAGAAGGATCGGACAGTCCACCATTTT
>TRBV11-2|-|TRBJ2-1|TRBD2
CASSFLASGDYNEQFF
TGTGCCAGCAGCTTCTTGGCTAGCGGGGACTACAATGAGCAGTTCTTC
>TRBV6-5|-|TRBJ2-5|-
CASTKRIGETQYF
TGTGCCAGCACGAAGCGAATCGGCGAGACCCAGTACTTC
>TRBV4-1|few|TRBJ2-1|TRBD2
CASSQPLAGVRNEQFF
TGCGCCAGCAGCCAACCTTTAGCGGGAGTGAGAAATGAGCAGTTCTTC
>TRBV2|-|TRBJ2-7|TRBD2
CASSPRSGGAYEQYF
TGTGCCAGCAGCCCCAGGAGCGGGGGTGCCTACGAGCAGTACTTC
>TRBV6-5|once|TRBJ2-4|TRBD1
CASSSTGAPKNIQYF
TGTGCCAGCAGTTCCACAGGGGCCCCCAAAAACATTCAGTACTTC
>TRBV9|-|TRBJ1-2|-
CASSVRLGNSYGYTF
TGTGCCAGCAGCGTAAGGTTAGGGAATTCCTATGGCTACACCTTC